The sequence of this T cell receptor beta chain was determined in a study of blood T cell repertoires in COVID-19. Study-wide background: The samples span acute and convalescent COVID-19 from the United States, Italy and Spain.

Profiling relied on immunoSEQ multiplex PCR, and the TCRdb table lists in-frame clones only, not all of them. Among roughly 120,000 clones listed, around 90% were seen once. The junction had 5 bases not matched to a gene; V was cut back by 1 base and J by 6 bases. The germline V gene encodes CDR1 MNHEY and CDR2 SMNVEV (reference sequence). This CDR3 has 15 amino acids. The chain links TRBV27 to TRBJ1-5, with 8 positions matching TRBD1. This receptor was obtained from a man in his 60s with COVID-19, enrolled during active disease. The sequenced sample consisted of peripheral blood. The CDR3, as DNA: TGTGCCAGCAGTTTATATAGGACAGGGACTCAGCCCCAGCATTTT. Its translation is CASSLYRTGTQPQHF.